This T cell receptor (beta chain) originates from a study of shared clonotypes between healthy human individuals. Looking at the study overall: Ranging from 18 to 49 in age, donors were two women and a few men.

TCRdb keeps only in-frame clones here, not all; method: immunoSEQ multiplex PCR. The sample yields some 1 million clones, approximately 72% seen once. In the CD4+ fraction, cells were divided into CD45RA+ naive and CD45RA-negative memory subsets. V shed 0 bases, J shed 9 bases, and the junction held 4 bases outside the gene matches. CDR1 and CDR2 (germline): SGHAT, FQDESV (reference sequence). The CDR3 loop spans 15 amino acids. Sequencing was performed on memory CD4+ T cells sorted from blood. Indicated subset: CD45RA-negative fraction. The sequence came from a man aged 18-30 years in good health. V is TRBV11-1 and J is TRBJ1-6; 8 bases fit TRBD1. CDR3 nucleotides: TGTGCCAGCAGCTTAGCCGGGACAGGCGGTTCACCCCTCCACTTT. Protein product: CASSLAGTGGSPLHF.